A selection of T cell receptor beta chains follows, all from one sample in a study of blood T cell repertoires in COVID-19. Assay: immunoSEQ multiplex PCR; the TCRdb copy retains only in-frame clones and omits some. The repertoire holds some 400,000 clones, with 70% to 90% as singletons. The source material was peripheral blood. The source is a human donor in a cohort sampled during active COVID-19. CDR3s include the opening cysteine and the closing phenylalanine or tryptophan. The order of the fields is V gene, D gene, J gene, clone size, CDR3 protein, CDR3 DNA. A D gene is named only where the DNA matches it firmly. Some rows mark clone size as missing; the rest say once, few, many or name a class of expanded clone.

>TRBV11-3|.|TRBJ2-3|.
CASSQGPVGQYF
TGTGCCAGCAGCCAGGGCCCCGTTGGGCAGTATTTT
>TRBV7-2|TRBD2|TRBJ2-5|.
CASSLGTSEGTQYF
TGTGCCAGCAGCCTAGGGACTAGCGAGGGGACCCAGTACTTC
>TRBV7-2|.|TRBJ1-6|few
CASSRGGALHF
TGTGCCAGCAGCCGCGGCGGTGCCCTCCACTTT
>TRBV5-1|.|TRBJ2-5|.
CASSLAPLETQYF
TGCGCCAGCAGCTTGGCCCCTTTGGAGACCCAGTACTTC
>TRBV5-1|TRBD1|TRBJ1-1|.
CASSLRGRGTEAFF
TGCGCCAGCAGCTTAAGGGGGCGCGGCACTGAAGCTTTCTTT
>TRBV11-1|TRBD1|TRBJ1-5|.
CASSLGTGQPQHF
TGTGCCAGCAGCTTAGGGACAGGGCAGCCCCAGCATTTT
>TRBV3-1/TRBV3-2|TRBD1|TRBJ1-3|few
CASSGNTGVENTIYF
TGTGCCAGCTCAGGAAACACAGGGGTGGAAAACACCATATATTTT
>TRBV5-1|.|TRBJ2-1|.
CASSYTARRADNEQFF
TGCGCCAGCAGCTACACCGCAAGGCGGGCCGACAATGAGCAGTTCTTC
>TRBV28|.|TRBJ1-4|.
CATWRTGAGKLFF
TGTGCCACCTGGAGGACGGGTGCCGGAAAACTGTTTTTT
>TRBV20-1|.|TRBJ2-7|.
CSATQLDEQYF
TGCAGTGCTACTCAACTGGACGAGCAGTACTTC
>TRBV5-4|.|TRBJ1-2|.
CASSTQGNGYTF
TGTGCCAGCAGCACCCAGGGGAATGGCTACACCTTC
>TRBV7-4|.|TRBJ2-1|.
CASPSRIDKGDEQFF
TGTGCCAGCCCAAGTAGAATCGATAAGGGGGATGAGCAGTTCTTC
>TRBV5-4|.|TRBJ2-1|.
CASSIPGGLYNEQFF
TGTGCCAGCAGTATCCCGGGGGGCCTTTACAATGAGCAGTTCTTC
>TRBV11-2|.|TRBJ2-3|.
CASSLGLRRSTDTQYF
TGTGCCAGCAGCTTAGGATTGCGGCGGAGCACAGATACGCAGTATTTT
>TRBV19|TRBD2|TRBJ2-1|.
CASKSGGTSYNEQFF
TGTGCCAGTAAGTCGGGAGGAACGTCCTACAATGAGCAGTTCTTC
>TRBV27|.|TRBJ1-2|.
CASSLAGRDGYTF
TGTGCCAGCAGTTTAGCCGGGAGGGATGGCTACACCTTC
>TRBV15|.|TRBJ2-7|.
CATSNPSSYEQYF
TGTGCCACCAGCAACCCCAGCTCCTACGAGCAGTACTTC
>TRBV19|.|TRBJ2-7|.
CASSGQVGGEQYF
TGTGCCAGTAGTGGTCAAGTGGGGGGCGAGCAGTACTTC